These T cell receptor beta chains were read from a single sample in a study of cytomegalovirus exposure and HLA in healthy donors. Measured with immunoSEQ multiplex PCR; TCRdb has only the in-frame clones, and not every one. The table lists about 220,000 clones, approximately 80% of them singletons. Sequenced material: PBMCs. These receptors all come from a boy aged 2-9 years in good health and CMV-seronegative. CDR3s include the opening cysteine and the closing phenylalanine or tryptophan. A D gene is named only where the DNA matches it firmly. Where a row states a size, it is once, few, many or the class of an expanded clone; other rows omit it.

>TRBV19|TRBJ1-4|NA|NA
TGTGCCAGTAGTATCCGCGGAGGCGGTGAAAAACTGTTTTTT
CASSIRGGGEKLFF
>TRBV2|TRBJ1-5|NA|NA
TGTGCCAGCAAAGAGGGTAGCAATCAGCCCCAGCATTTT
CASKEGSNQPQHF
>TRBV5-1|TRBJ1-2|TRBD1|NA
TGCGCCAGCAGCTTGGTTGGCAGGGGGAGTGCTAACTATGGCTACACCTTC
CASSLVGRGSANYGYTF
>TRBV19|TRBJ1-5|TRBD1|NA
TGTGCCAGTAGTTGGGGGACAGTAGGTAGCAATCAGCCCCAGCATTTT
CASSWGTVGSNQPQHF
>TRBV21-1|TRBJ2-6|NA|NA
TGTGCCAGCAGGGGCGGGGGGGGTAGGCCCAACGTCCTGACTTTC
CASRGGGGRPNVLTF
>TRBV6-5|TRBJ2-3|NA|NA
TGTGCCAGCAGAGGGGCGGGCACAGATACGCAGTATTTT
CASRGAGTDTQYF
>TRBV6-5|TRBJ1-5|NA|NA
TGTGCCAGCAACTACGCAGGGAAAACTCAGCCCCAGCATTTT
CASNYAGKTQPQHF
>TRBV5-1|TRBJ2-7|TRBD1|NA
TGCGCCAGCAGCTTGGCCTCCGGGACAGGGGTCTACGAGCAGTACTTC
CASSLASGTGVYEQYF
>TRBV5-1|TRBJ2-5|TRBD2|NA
TGCGCCAGCAGCTTCCGACTAGCGGGGGGAAAGGGGGAGACCCAGTACTTC
CASSFRLAGGKGETQYF
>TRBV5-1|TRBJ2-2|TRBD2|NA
TGCGCCAGCAGCTTGTTTAGCGGGGCGAACACCGGGGAGCTGTTTTTT
CASSLFSGANTGELFF
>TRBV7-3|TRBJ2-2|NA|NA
TGTGCCAGCAGCTGGGACAGCGGGGGTCCTCAAACCGGGGAGCTGTTTTTT
CASSWDSGGPQTGELFF
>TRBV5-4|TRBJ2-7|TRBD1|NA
TGTGCCAGCAGCTTGGCAGAGGGGGCGCATTACGAGCAGTACTTC
CASSLAEGAHYEQYF
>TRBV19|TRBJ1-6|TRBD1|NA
TGTGCCAGTAGTTCGTTCCGGGACAGATCACCCCTCCACTTT
CASSSFRDRSPLHF
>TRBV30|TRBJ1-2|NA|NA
TGTGCCTGGAGTGTAACGAGGGACTATGGCTACACCTTC
CAWSVTRDYGYTF
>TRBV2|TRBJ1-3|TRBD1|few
TGTGCCAGCAGTCCCGACAGGGCTGGAAACACCATATATTTT
CASSPDRAGNTIYF
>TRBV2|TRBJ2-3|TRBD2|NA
TGTGCCAGCAGTCAACCCGGACTAGCGGGAGGTCCAGATACGCAGTATTTT
CASSQPGLAGGPDTQYF
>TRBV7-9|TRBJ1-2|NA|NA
TGTGCCAGCAGCCCGCGGGACCGACCCTATGGCTACACCTTC
CASSPRDRPYGYTF
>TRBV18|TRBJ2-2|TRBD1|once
TGTGCCAGCTCACCGGGACAGGTGAACACCGGGGAGCTGTTTTTT
CASSPGQVNTGELFF
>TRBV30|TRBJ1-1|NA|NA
TGTGCCTGGAGTACTGGGGGGACTGAAGCTTTCTTT
CAWSTGGTEAFF
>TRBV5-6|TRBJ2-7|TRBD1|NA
TGTGCCAGCAGCTCAATACCGGGACAGGGGCTAGAGCAGTACTTC
CASSSIPGQGLEQYF
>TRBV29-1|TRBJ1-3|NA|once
TGCAGCACCTCGTACGGACAATCGGGAAACACCATATATTTT
CSTSYGQSGNTIYF
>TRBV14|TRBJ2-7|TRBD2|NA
TGTGCCAGCAGCCGTAGCGGGACGAGGGAGCAGTACTTC
CASSRSGTREQYF
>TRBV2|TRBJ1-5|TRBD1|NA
TGTGCCAGCAGTTTTGGGGGACAGGGGGCCAATCAGCCCCAGCATTTT
CASSFGGQGANQPQHF
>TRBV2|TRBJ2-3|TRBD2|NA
TGTGCCAGCAGGGCCGGGACTAGCGGAGATACGCAGTATTTT
CASRAGTSGDTQYF
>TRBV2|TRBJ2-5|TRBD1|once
TGTGCCAGCGGCGGCGGGACAGGCCAACAAGAGACCCAGTACTTC
CASGGGTGQQETQYF
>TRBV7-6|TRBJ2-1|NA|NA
TGTGCCAGCGCCGGGGGCTACAATGAGCAGTTCTTC
CASAGGYNEQFF
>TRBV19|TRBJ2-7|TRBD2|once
TGTGCCAGTAGTCCGGGACTCGTATTTCGGACTAGCGGGGGCGAGCAGTACTTC
CASSPGLVFRTSGGEQYF
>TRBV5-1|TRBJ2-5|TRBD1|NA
TGCGCCAGCAGCCCGAGATCGACAGGGGTCCAAGAGACCCAGTACTTC
CASSPRSTGVQETQYF
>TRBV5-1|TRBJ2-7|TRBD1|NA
TGCGCCAGCAGCGCGGACAGGGGGTACTACGAGCAGTACTTC
CASSADRGYYEQYF
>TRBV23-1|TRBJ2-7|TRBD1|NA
TGCGCCAGCAGTAACGGGACAGGTCCCTACGAGCAGTACTTC
CASSNGTGPYEQYF
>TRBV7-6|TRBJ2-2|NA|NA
TGTGCCAGCAGCCAAAGACTAGTGGGAGGATCCGGGGAGCTGTTTTTT
CASSQRLVGGSGELFF
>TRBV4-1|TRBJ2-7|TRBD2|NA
TGCGCCAGCAGCCAAGATCCGAGCGGGACTCCCTACGAGCAGTACTTC
CASSQDPSGTPYEQYF
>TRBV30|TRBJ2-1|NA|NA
TGTGCCTGGACGACTCTAGCAGGTGAGCAGTTCTTC
CAWTTLAGEQFF
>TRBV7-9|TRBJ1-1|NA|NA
TGTGCCAGCAGCTTAGCCTCTGAAGCTTTCTTT
CASSLASEAFF
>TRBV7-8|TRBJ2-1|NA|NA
TGTGCCAGCAGCTTGACGGGACTCACCTACAATGAGCAGTTCTTC
CASSLTGLTYNEQFF
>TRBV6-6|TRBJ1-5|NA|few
TGTGCCAGCAGTTACTCAGCCGGCAATCAGCCCCAGCATTTT
CASSYSAGNQPQHF
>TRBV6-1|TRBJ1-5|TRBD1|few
TGTGCCAGCAGGACAGGGGGTTCCAATCAGCCCCAGCATTTT
CASRTGGSNQPQHF
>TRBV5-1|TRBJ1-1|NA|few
TGCGCCAGCAGCCTGCAGGGGAACACTGAAGCTTTCTTT
CASSLQGNTEAFF